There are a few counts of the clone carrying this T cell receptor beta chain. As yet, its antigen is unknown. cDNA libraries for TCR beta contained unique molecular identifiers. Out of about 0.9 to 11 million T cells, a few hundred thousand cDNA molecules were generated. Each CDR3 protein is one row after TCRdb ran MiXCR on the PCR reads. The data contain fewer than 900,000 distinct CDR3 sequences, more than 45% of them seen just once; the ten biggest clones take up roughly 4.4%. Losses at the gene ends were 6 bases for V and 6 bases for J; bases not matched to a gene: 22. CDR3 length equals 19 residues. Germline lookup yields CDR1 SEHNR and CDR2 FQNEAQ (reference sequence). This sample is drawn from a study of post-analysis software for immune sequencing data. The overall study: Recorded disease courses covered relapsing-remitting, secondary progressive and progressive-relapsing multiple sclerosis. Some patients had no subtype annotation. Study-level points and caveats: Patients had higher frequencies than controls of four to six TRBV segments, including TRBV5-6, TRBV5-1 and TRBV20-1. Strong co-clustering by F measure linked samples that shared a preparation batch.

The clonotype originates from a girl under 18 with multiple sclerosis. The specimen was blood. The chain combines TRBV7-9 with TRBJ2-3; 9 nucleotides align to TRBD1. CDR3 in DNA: TGTGCCAGCAGTACTCCGGGACAGGGATACGCGGATCTTCGCGATACGCAGTATTTT. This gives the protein CASSTPGQGYADLRDTQYF. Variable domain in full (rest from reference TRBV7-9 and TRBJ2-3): DTGVSQNPRHKITKRGQNVTFRCDPISEHNRLYWYRQTLGQGPEFLTYFQNEAQLEKSRLLSDRFSAERPKGSFSTLEIQRTEQGDSAMYLCASSTPGQGYADLRDTQYFGPGTRLTVL.